Listed below are T cell receptor beta chains from one sample, sequenced in a study of shared clonotypes between healthy human individuals. The protocol was immunoSEQ multiplex PCR, while the TCRdb copy is restricted to in-frame clones and leaves out a portion. The sample shows approximately 500,000 clones, 90% to 96% of them seen only once. Material for sequencing was naive CD4+ T cells sorted from blood. Every receptor here comes from a woman younger than 45 in good health. The CDR3 runs from the conserved cysteine through the conserved F or W. Fields, in order: J gene, clone size, V gene, D gene, CDR3 DNA, CDR3 protein. A D gene is named only where the DNA matches it firmly. Only some rows state a clone size, as once, few, many or a class for expanded clones.

J gene: TRBJ1-2
clone size: NA
V gene: TRBV27
D gene: NA
CDR3 DNA: TGTGCCAGCAGTATCCGGATGAAGGACAGCGCTGGCTACACCTTC
CDR3 protein: CASSIRMKDSAGYTF

J gene: TRBJ2-1
clone size: NA
V gene: TRBV6-1
D gene: NA
CDR3 DNA: TGTGCCAGCAGTGAAGTAAACAATGAGCAGTTCTTC
CDR3 protein: CASSEVNNEQFF

J gene: TRBJ2-7
clone size: NA
V gene: TRBV6-1
D gene: TRBD1
CDR3 DNA: TGTGCCAGCATTAGTGGACAGGGACAGTACTTC
CDR3 protein: CASISGQGQYF

J gene: TRBJ2-1
clone size: NA
V gene: TRBV28
D gene: TRBD2
CDR3 DNA: TGTGCCAGCATCTTAGCGGGAGGTGGCTACAATGAGCAGTTCTTC
CDR3 protein: CASILAGGGYNEQFF

J gene: TRBJ2-7
clone size: NA
V gene: TRBV28
D gene: NA
CDR3 DNA: TGTGCCAGCAGCCTTGGAGGCTCCTACGAGCAGTACTTC
CDR3 protein: CASSLGGSYEQYF

J gene: TRBJ1-2
clone size: once
V gene: TRBV28
D gene: NA
CDR3 DNA: TGTGCCAGCAACCTTTTGGGGGGCTATGGCTACACCTTC
CDR3 protein: CASNLLGGYGYTF

J gene: TRBJ1-6
clone size: NA
V gene: TRBV28
D gene: TRBD1
CDR3 DNA: TGTGCCAGCAGTTCTAACCTTTGGGACAGGGATTCACCCCTCCACTTT
CDR3 protein: CASSSNLWDRDSPLHF

J gene: TRBJ2-1
clone size: NA
V gene: TRBV19
D gene: TRBD2
CDR3 DNA: TGTGCCAGTAGTCGCCCCGAGCGGGGATACAATGAGCAGTTCTTC
CDR3 protein: CASSRPERGYNEQFF

J gene: TRBJ2-7
clone size: NA
V gene: TRBV18
D gene: TRBD1
CDR3 DNA: TGTGCCAGCTCACCAGGGACAGCCAGCTCCTACGAGCAGTACTTC
CDR3 protein: CASSPGTASSYEQYF

J gene: TRBJ1-2
clone size: NA
V gene: TRBV2
D gene: TRBD1
CDR3 DNA: TGTGCCAGCAGTGACAGGGGGTTGACGGGCTACACCTTC
CDR3 protein: CASSDRGLTGYTF

J gene: TRBJ2-5
clone size: once
V gene: TRBV7-8
D gene: NA
CDR3 DNA: TGTGCCAGCAGCCGCGGCGTCGAAGTGACCCAGTACTTC
CDR3 protein: CASSRGVEVTQYF

J gene: TRBJ2-1
clone size: NA
V gene: TRBV28
D gene: NA
CDR3 DNA: TGTGCCAGCAGTCCCGCGGGTGGGCGTGGCTCTGAGCAGTTCTTC
CDR3 protein: CASSPAGGRGSEQFF

J gene: TRBJ2-3
clone size: NA
V gene: TRBV19
D gene: NA
CDR3 DNA: TGTGCCAGTAGAGCAGAGGGATGGGCAGATACGCAGTATTTT
CDR3 protein: CASRAEGWADTQYF

J gene: TRBJ1-5
clone size: NA
V gene: TRBV9
D gene: NA
CDR3 DNA: TGTGCCAGCAGCAGGGGGGCAGGTGGAGGGATCTATCATCAGCCCCAGCATTTT
CDR3 protein: CASSRGAGGGIYHQPQHF

J gene: TRBJ1-3
clone size: NA
V gene: TRBV28
D gene: NA
CDR3 DNA: TGTGCCAGCACCCAGAGCTCTGGAAACACCATATATTTT
CDR3 protein: CASTQSSGNTIYF

J gene: TRBJ1-1
clone size: NA
V gene: TRBV7-9
D gene: NA
CDR3 DNA: TGTGCCAGCAGCTTCCCGGGGAGAACTGAAGCTTTCTTT
CDR3 protein: CASSFPGRTEAFF

J gene: TRBJ2-6
clone size: NA
V gene: TRBV10-3
D gene: TRBD1
CDR3 DNA: TGTGCCATCAGCGAATCGGGACAGGGGGTTGACCTGACTTTC
CDR3 protein: CAISESGQGVDLTF

J gene: TRBJ2-7
clone size: NA
V gene: TRBV28
D gene: TRBD2
CDR3 DNA: TGTGCCAGCGGGGAACTAGCGGTAGAGCAGTACTTC
CDR3 protein: CASGELAVEQYF

J gene: TRBJ1-1
clone size: NA
V gene: TRBV5-1
D gene: NA
CDR3 DNA: TGCGCCAGCAGCTTGAACCCCACGAGGGGAACGACGATTGAAGCTTTCTTT
CDR3 protein: CASSLNPTRGTTIEAFF

J gene: TRBJ1-3
clone size: NA
V gene: TRBV11-2
D gene: NA
CDR3 DNA: TGTGCCAGCAGAGGGACGCCCGGAAACACCATATATTTT
CDR3 protein: CASRGTPGNTIYF

J gene: TRBJ2-3
clone size: NA
V gene: TRBV18
D gene: NA
CDR3 DNA: TGTGCCAGCTCACCGGGGGGCGCAGATACGCAGTATTTT
CDR3 protein: CASSPGGADTQYF

J gene: TRBJ1-2
clone size: NA
V gene: TRBV5-6
D gene: NA
CDR3 DNA: TGTGCCAGCAGCCATAGGAGGAAGGGCTACACCTTC
CDR3 protein: CASSHRRKGYTF

J gene: TRBJ2-1
clone size: once
V gene: TRBV29-1
D gene: TRBD1
CDR3 DNA: TGCAGCGTTGATAGTGACAGGGCCTACAATGAGCAGTTCTTC
CDR3 protein: CSVDSDRAYNEQFF

J gene: TRBJ2-7
clone size: once
V gene: TRBV27
D gene: TRBD2
CDR3 DNA: TGTGCCAGCAGTTTGCGGGAGCCCTCCTACGAGCAGTACTTC
CDR3 protein: CASSLREPSYEQYF

J gene: TRBJ1-2
clone size: NA
V gene: TRBV19
D gene: NA
CDR3 DNA: TGTGCCAGTAGTGTCGGGGGGCTAGGCTACACCTTC
CDR3 protein: CASSVGGLGYTF

J gene: TRBJ1-1
clone size: once
V gene: TRBV28
D gene: NA
CDR3 DNA: TGTGCCAGCAGGGGTACGGGGGCTAATTACCACACGGAAGCTTTCTTT
CDR3 protein: CASRGTGANYHTEAFF

J gene: TRBJ1-2
clone size: NA
V gene: TRBV5-6
D gene: NA
CDR3 DNA: TGTGCCAGCAGCTACCCCTTTAGCGCGGGGACTAAACAGACCTTC
CDR3 protein: CASSYPFSAGTKQTF

J gene: TRBJ2-7
clone size: NA
V gene: TRBV4-2
D gene: TRBD2
CDR3 DNA: TGTGCCAGCAGCGAAGCGGGAGGGCGTTACGAGCAGTACTTC
CDR3 protein: CASSEAGGRYEQYF

J gene: TRBJ1-5
clone size: NA
V gene: TRBV18
D gene: TRBD1
CDR3 DNA: TGTGCCAGCTCACCGGGACAGGGGATCAATCAGCCCCAGCATTTT
CDR3 protein: CASSPGQGINQPQHF

J gene: TRBJ2-7
clone size: NA
V gene: TRBV18
D gene: NA
CDR3 DNA: TGTGCCAGCTCACCATCCCCCGAGCGCGGGAATGCGAGTTCCTACGAGCAGTACTTC
CDR3 protein: CASSPSPERGNASSYEQYF

J gene: TRBJ2-5
clone size: NA
V gene: TRBV10-1
D gene: NA
CDR3 DNA: TGCGCCAGCAGTGGGGGAAAGACCCAGTACTTC
CDR3 protein: CASSGGKTQYF

J gene: TRBJ2-1
clone size: NA
V gene: TRBV20-1
D gene: NA
CDR3 DNA: TGCAGTGCTAGAAGGGAGTCAGAGTTCTTC
CDR3 protein: CSARRESEFF

J gene: TRBJ2-2
clone size: NA
V gene: TRBV6-6
D gene: NA
CDR3 DNA: TGTGCCAGCAGTTTTGAAGGGAGTTGGGAGCTGTTTTTT
CDR3 protein: CASSFEGSWELFF

J gene: TRBJ1-5
clone size: NA
V gene: TRBV19
D gene: NA
CDR3 DNA: TGTGCCAGTAGTCCGACACTTAGCAATCAGCCCCAGCATTTT
CDR3 protein: CASSPTLSNQPQHF

J gene: TRBJ1-2
clone size: NA
V gene: TRBV12-5
D gene: NA
CDR3 DNA: TGTGCTAGTGGTAGCACACCGGCTAACTATGGCTACACCTTC
CDR3 protein: CASGSTPANYGYTF

J gene: TRBJ1-6
clone size: NA
V gene: TRBV27
D gene: NA
CDR3 DNA: TGTGCCAGCAGTTCCCCAGTTTCACCCCTCCACTTT
CDR3 protein: CASSSPVSPLHF

J gene: TRBJ2-7
clone size: NA
V gene: TRBV5-1
D gene: NA
CDR3 DNA: TGCGCCAGCAGCTTGGGGACAGCCTCCTACGAGCAGTACTTC
CDR3 protein: CASSLGTASYEQYF

J gene: TRBJ2-7
clone size: NA
V gene: TRBV6-1
D gene: TRBD2
CDR3 DNA: TGTGCCAGCAGTGGAGCGGGACCTGAGGGCGAGCAGTACTTC
CDR3 protein: CASSGAGPEGEQYF

J gene: TRBJ1-3
clone size: once
V gene: TRBV7-9
D gene: TRBD1
CDR3 DNA: TGTGCCAGCAGCTCCCCTTCAGGGGGCGCGGGAGGAAACACCATATATTTT
CDR3 protein: CASSSPSGGAGGNTIYF

J gene: TRBJ1-1
clone size: NA
V gene: TRBV11-2
D gene: NA
CDR3 DNA: TGTGCCAGCAGCTTAGTACCGATACTGAACACTGAAGCTTTCTTT
CDR3 protein: CASSLVPILNTEAFF

J gene: TRBJ1-2
clone size: NA
V gene: TRBV7-2
D gene: NA
CDR3 DNA: TGTGCCAGCAGCCAAGAGGCGGGAGCCGGGAACTATGGCTACACCTTC
CDR3 protein: CASSQEAGAGNYGYTF

J gene: TRBJ1-1
clone size: NA
V gene: TRBV5-1
D gene: NA
CDR3 DNA: TGCGCCAGCAGTAAAGGGCTGTCCACTGAAGCTTTCTTT
CDR3 protein: CASSKGLSTEAFF

J gene: TRBJ1-2
clone size: NA
V gene: TRBV27
D gene: NA
CDR3 DNA: TGTGCCAGCACCCCGGGGGACAACCTTCACCCATACTATGGCTACACCTTC
CDR3 protein: CASTPGDNLHPYYGYTF

J gene: TRBJ2-5
clone size: NA
V gene: TRBV6-6
D gene: TRBD1
CDR3 DNA: TGTGCCAGCAGTTCGGGACAGGCCTACCAAGAGACCCAGTACTTC
CDR3 protein: CASSSGQAYQETQYF